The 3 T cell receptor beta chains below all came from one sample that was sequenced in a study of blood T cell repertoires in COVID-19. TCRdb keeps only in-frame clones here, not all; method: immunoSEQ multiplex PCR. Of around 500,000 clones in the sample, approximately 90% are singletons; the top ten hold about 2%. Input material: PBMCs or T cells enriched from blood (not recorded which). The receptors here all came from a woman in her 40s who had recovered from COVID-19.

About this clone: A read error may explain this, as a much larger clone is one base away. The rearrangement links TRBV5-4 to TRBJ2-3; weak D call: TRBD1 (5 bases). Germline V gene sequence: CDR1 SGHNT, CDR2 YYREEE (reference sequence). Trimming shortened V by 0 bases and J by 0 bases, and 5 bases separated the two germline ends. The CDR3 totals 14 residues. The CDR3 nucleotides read TGTGCCAGCAGCTTGGAGGGGAGCACAGATACGCAGTATTTT. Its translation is CASSLEGSTDTQYF. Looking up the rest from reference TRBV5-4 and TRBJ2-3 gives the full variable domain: ETGVTQSPTHLIKTRGQQVTLRCSSQSGHNTVSWYQQALGQGPQFIFQYYREEENGRGNFPPRFSGLQFPNYSSELNVNALELDDSALYLCASSLEGSTDTQYFGPGTRLTVL.

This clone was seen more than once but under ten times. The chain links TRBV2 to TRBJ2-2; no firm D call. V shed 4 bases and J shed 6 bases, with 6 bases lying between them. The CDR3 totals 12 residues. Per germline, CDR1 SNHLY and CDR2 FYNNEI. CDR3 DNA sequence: TGTGCCAGCAGTGTAGAACCCGGGGAGCTGTTTTTT. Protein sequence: CASSVEPGELFF.

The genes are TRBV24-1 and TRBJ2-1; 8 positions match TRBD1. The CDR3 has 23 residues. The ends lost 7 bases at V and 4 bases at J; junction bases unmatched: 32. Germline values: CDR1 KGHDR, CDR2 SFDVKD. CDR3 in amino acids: CATSDQPTRQGSFSPPLYNEQFF. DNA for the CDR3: TGTGCCACCAGCGATCAACCGACCCGACAGGGGTCTTTCTCTCCACCGTTGTACAATGAGCAGTTCTTC.